The clone carrying this TCR beta chain showed up just a few times. The antigen remains unidentified. This CDR3 has 15 amino acids. Looked up from germline, CDR1 is SGHTA and CDR2 is FQGNSA. With V trimmed by 1 base and J by 11 bases, 9 bases remained unmatched. The data stem from a study of blood T cells in healthy people across ages. Findings of the study overall: Naive T cell percentage strongly correlated with TCR beta diversity. Donors of long life had a larger count of naive CD4+ cells and greater diversity than aged donors.

Alongside a J-beta primer mix, a sample-barcoded 5' primer served in a second PCR lasting about 7 to 11 cycles. TCRdb used MiXCR to reprocess the 5' RACE reads, holding one entry per CDR3 protein. The sample lists 1.5 million to 2 million distinct CDR3 sequences, approximately 50% occurring once. This chain uses TRBV7-2 with TRBJ2-5; TRBD1 matches at 11 bases. This sequence originates from a woman in her thirties or forties in good health. The sample consisted of blood. DNA for the CDR3: TGTGCCAGCAGCTTAGGGCCGGGACAGGGGGTTCAGCAGTACTTC. As protein: CASSLGPGQGVQQYF.